The 14 T cell receptor beta chains listed next were all sequenced from one sample in a study of regulatory T cells in long-lasting Graves disease (dated by TCRdb to 2020 to 2022). The sample's time point, from its label and the paper: newly diagnosed GD, antithyroid drugs for less than 3 months. RNA was extracted from PBMCs in TRIzol for both TCR sequencing and RNA sequencing. The library was produced with multiplex PCR. The instrument given in TCRdb is Illumina HiSeq 4000. TCR beta libraries were built with iRepertoire HTBI primers and Arm-PCR amplification of CDR3 regions. TCRdb ran its own pipeline on the public reads, namely fastp trimming at Q25 and MiXCR clone calling, and kept in-frame beta chains. Rows matching on CDR3 protein sequence are summarized as one entry with the most common DNA and genes. In all, the sample holds about 560,000 distinct CDR3 sequences, and 15% to 20% of those were seen once. The top ten clonotypes cover around 12% of the sample.

The sample was also linked to a second study, of T cells in Graves' hyperthyroidism and ophthalmopathy.

Material: peripheral blood mononuclear cells (PBMCs), obtained at new diagnosis, from a patient treated with antithyroid drugs. The receptor source for this set is a man aged 18-30 years with Graves disease. Donor details come from another sample of the same person, matched by shared clones.

This clonotype showed up just a few times. The chain joins TRBV4-1 to TRBJ2-1, with 11 bases lining up with TRBD2. V lost 0 bases to trimming and J lost 12 bases; unmatched junction nucleotides: 7. The germline V gene encodes CDR1 MGHRA and CDR2 YSYEKL. There are 15 residues in the CDR3. The CDR3: CASSQDSTSGIGQFF. For the CDR3, the DNA is TGCGCCAGCAGCCAAGATTCGACTAGCGGGATAGGGCAGTTCTTC.

This clonotype was observed a single time. J is TRBJ2-5 and V is TRBV6-2 or TRBV6-3; no clear D. Germline V gives CDR1 MNHEY, CDR2 SVGEGT. The ends were cut back, 9 bases at V and 0 bases at J, with 11 bases in the middle. The CDR3 is 13 residues long. This CDR3 is CASRPFYQETQYF. The CDR3 DNA reads TGTGCCAGTAGGCCGTTTTACCAAGAGACCCAGTACTTC.

In this sample, this clonotype turned up many times. The rearrangement uses TRBV12-3 or TRBV12-4 and TRBJ1-1; 9 positions agree with TRBD1. Trimming at V came to 5 bases and at J to 5 bases, leaving 6 bases not matched to a gene. The CDR3 length is 14 residues. This CDR3 reads CASSTGQGWTEAFF. The CDR3 DNA sequence: TGTGCCAGCAGTACCGGACAGGGGTGGACTGAAGCTTTCTTT.

This clonotype was observed many times. The gene calls are TRBV28 and TRBJ2-1; 8 bases are a match to TRBD2. J was trimmed by 8 bases and V by 6 bases; bases with no gene match: 6. The germline V gene encodes CDR1 MDHEN and CDR2 SYDVKM. The CDR3 contains 13 residues. The chain's CDR3 is CASSHPGLDEQFF. In nucleotides, the CDR3 is TGTGCCAGCAGCCACCCGGGACTAGATGAGCAGTTCTTC. Supplemented by reference TRBV28 and TRBJ2-1, the full variable domain reads DVKVTQSSRYLVKRTGEKVFLECVQDMDHENMFWYRQDPGLGLRLIYFSYDVKMKEKGDIPEGYSVSREKKERFSLILESASTNQTSMYLCASSHPGLDEQFFGPGTRLTVL.

In this sample, this clonotype turned up a few times. This chain uses TRBV3-1 with TRBJ1-2, with D unresolved. The CDR3 consists of 15 residues. Germline V CDR1 and CDR2: LGHDT, YNNKEL (reference sequence). The V end was cut by 2 bases, the J end by 2 bases, with 12 bases between. The CDR3 DNA reads as TGTGCCAGCAGCCAATCGGGCCTAGTCAACTATGGCTACACCTTC. Translated, it gives CASSQSGLVNYGYTF. The full variable domain, with the rest looked up from reference TRBV3-1 and TRBJ1-2, is DTAVSQTPKYLVTQMGNDKSIKCEQNLGHDTMYWYKQDSKKFLKIMFSYNNKELIINETVPNRFSPKSPDKAHLNLHINSLELGDSAVYFCASSQSGLVNYGYTFGSGTRLTVV.

This clonotype has just a few counts. V is TRBV10-3 and J is TRBJ2-3; D unresolved. V lost 3 bases, J lost 4 bases, and 11 bases lay in between. CDR3 size: 14 residues. Germline CDR1 is ENHRY and CDR2 is SYGVKD. CDR3 sequence: CAISDKVLADTQYF. CDR3 coding DNA: TGTGCCATCAGTGACAAGGTGCTGGCAGATACGCAGTATTTT.

The rearrangement links TRBV6-1 to TRBJ1-1, with TRBD1 matching over 11 bases. CDR3 length: 15 amino acids. Looked up from germline, CDR1 is MNHNS and CDR2 is SASEGT. The V segment lost 3 bases and the J segment 6 bases; nucleotides outside the gene matches: 6. This CDR3 is CASSDLDRGPAEAFF. The CDR3 nucleotides read TGTGCCAGCAGTGACCTGGACAGGGGGCCTGCTGAAGCTTTCTTT.

This clonotype was recorded many times. The CDR3 loop reads CASSQDTRGLTEQYF. CDR3 coding DNA: TGTGCCAGCAGCCAAGATACCAGGGGGCTTACCGAGCAGTACTTC. V gene TRBV3-1 combines with J gene TRBJ2-7, with 8 bases that match TRBD1. The CDR3 is 15 residues long. With V trimmed by 0 bases and J by 6 bases, 7 bases remained unmatched. Germline CDR1 reads LGHDT; CDR2 reads YNNKEL (reference sequence).

This clonotype was detected a few times. The rearrangement uses TRBV10-1 and TRBJ2-7; TRBD2 might be the D (5 bases). The CDR3 spans 15 residues. The V gene's germline CDR1 is WNHNN and CDR2 SYGVQD (reference sequence). V gave up 3 bases and J gave up 1 base, with 13 bases separating them. The CDR3 spells CASSEDGLLSYEQYF. The DNA for the CDR3 is TGCGCCAGCAGTGAAGACGGACTCTTATCCTACGAGCAGTACTTC.

This CDR3 is CASSPRSGEGAYNEQFF. CDR3 DNA: TGTGCCAGCAGCCCACGGAGCGGGGAGGGGGCTTACAATGAGCAGTTCTTC. The V gene is TRBV5-6, the J gene TRBJ2-1; the D gene could be TRBD1 or TRBD2 (7 bases each). The germline gives CDR1 SGHDT, CDR2 YYEEEE. The germline V and J ends were trimmed by 4 bases and 4 bases, with 21 bases remaining between them. CDR3 length equals 17 residues.

The table lists this clonotype with a few counts. This chain connects TRBV9 to TRBJ1-1; no firm D call. V lost 2 bases and J 5 bases, leaving 10 bases between the germline ends. Looked up from germline, CDR1 is SGDLS and CDR2 is YYNGEE. The CDR3 extends over 13 amino acids. Written as DNA, the CDR3 is TGTGCCAGCAGCGTCGAGGACGGTACTGAAGCTTTCTTT. It is translated as CASSVEDGTEAFF.

This clonotype came up many times. The chain carries TRBV18 and TRBJ1-5; D remains ambiguous. The CDR3 loop spans 15 amino acids. Germline V gives CDR1 KGHSH, CDR2 LQKENI. The germline V and J ends were trimmed by 1 base and 0 bases, with 7 bases remaining between them. CDR3 DNA sequence: TGTGCCAGCTCACCACGGCGGGGTAGCAATCAGCCCCAGCATTTT. Protein: CASSPRRGSNQPQHF. Full variable domain (rest looked up from reference TRBV18 and TRBJ1-5): NAGVMQNPRHLVRRRGQEARLRCSPMKGHSHVYWYRQLPEEGLKFMVYLQKENIIDESGMPKERFSAEFPKEGPSILRIQQVVRGDSAAYFCASSPRRGSNQPQHFGDGTRLSIL.

About this clonotype: Since a much larger clone is just one base distant, this may be a read error. The chain links TRBV7-9 to TRBJ2-3; D is perhaps TRBD1 or TRBD2 (7 bases each). The CDR3 has 18 amino acids. Trimming cost V 1 base and J 2 bases, with 19 bases left between them. In germline, CDR1 is SEHNR, CDR2 FQNEAQ (reference sequence). The CDR3 nucleotides are TGTGCCAGCAGCTTAGTAGGCAGGGGGAGGGCCACCACAGATACGCAGTATTTT. It codes for CASSLVGRGRATTDTQYF.

The table lists this clonotype with a few counts. V usage is TRBV12-3 or TRBV12-4 and J usage is TRBJ2-3, with TRBD2 matching 7 bases. The trim removed 6 bases at V and 7 bases at J, leaving 10 bases unmatched. This CDR3 has 14 amino acids. CDR3 region: CASRGGMHFYTQYF. The CDR3 nucleotides are TGTGCCAGCAGGGGGGGGATGCACTTTTATACGCAGTATTTT.